A single sample is the source of the 14 T cell receptor beta chains below, sequenced in a study of technical replicates of blood from four donors. Some clones are missing from TCRdb's copy, which holds only in-frame ones; the method was immunoSEQ multiplex PCR. The data contain fewer than 65,000 clones, approximately 90% of them seen just once; the ten biggest clones take up roughly 5%. Sequences were obtained from PBMCs. Receptor source: a human donor in good health. Some clones in this sample may be carry-over from other donors' samples.

The V call is TRBV19, the J call TRBJ1-3, with D possibly matching TRBD1 (6 bases). CDR1 is LNHDA, CDR2 SQIVND, per germline (reference sequence). V was cut by 7 bases and J by 8 bases, with 12 bases left in between. This CDR3 is built from 12 residues. The CDR3 bases are TGTGCCAGTACGTTTCCAGGGGACACCATATATTTT. Protein sequence: CASTFPGDTIYF. The full variable domain, in which reference TRBV19 and TRBJ1-3 provide the parts outside the CDR3, is DGGITQSPKYLFRKEGQNVTLSCEQNLNHDAMYWYRQDPGQGLRLIYYSQIVNDFQKGDIAEGYSVSREKKESFPLTVTSAQKNPTAFYLCASTFPGDTIYFGEGSWLTVV.

This clone showed up just a few times. This chain uses TRBV5-1 with TRBJ2-5; 9 bases are a match to TRBD1. The J segment lost 4 bases and the V segment lost 1 base, leaving 11 bases of the junction unmatched. CDR1 SGHRS and CDR2 YFSETQ come from the germline V gene. The CDR3 totals 17 residues. In DNA form, the CDR3 reads TGCGCCAGCAGCTTGTATTTCCCCACAGGGGGCACAGAGACCCAGTACTTC. Translated, it gives CASSLYFPTGGTETQYF.

V is TRBV7-9 and J is TRBJ1-6; no firm D call. Germline V gene data show CDR1 as SEHNR and CDR2 as FQNEAQ (reference sequence). V was cut by 2 bases and J by 8 bases, with 10 bases left in between. The CDR3 has 14 residues. The CDR3 protein is CASSLQSYDSPLHF. CDR3 sequence (DNA): TGTGCCAGCAGCTTACAGTCGTATGATTCACCCCTCCACTTT.

The chain has TRBV25-1 and TRBJ2-7; 10 nucleotides agree with TRBD1. The germline CDR1 and CDR2 sequences are MGHDK and SYGVNS. V gave up 5 bases and J gave up 5 bases; unmatched junction bases: 6. This CDR3 comprises 14 residues. CDR3 nucleotides: TGTGCCAGCAGTTGGGACAGGGGTTACAACGAGCAGTACTTC. Residues: CASSWDRGYNEQYF.

The J gene is TRBJ2-7, the V gene TRBV5-5, with D perhaps matching TRBD1 (6 bases). With 4 bases removed from V and 0 bases from J, the gap between germline ends came to 14 bases. The CDR3 contains 15 residues. CDR1 SGHKS and CDR2 YYEKEE come from the germline V gene (reference sequence). The CDR3 bases are TGTGCCAGCAGCCTGGCGGCGGACAGCTCCTACGAGCAGTACTTC. Translation: CASSLAADSSYEQYF.

This chain uses TRBV6-6 with TRBJ1-1; D is possibly TRBD1 (5 bases). V lost 1 base to trimming and J lost 7 bases, with 13 bases between them. Germline V lookup: CDR1 MNHNY, CDR2 SVGAGI (reference sequence). The CDR3 consists of 14 residues. The DNA of the CDR3 is TGTGCCAGCAGTTACTGGGACCGGGGGGGTGAAGCTTTCTTT. Translating it yields CASSYWDRGGEAFF.

This rearrangement joins TRBV7-2 to TRBJ2-2, with 8 bases lining up with TRBD2. The CDR3 loop spans 15 amino acids. Germline CDR1 and CDR2: SGHTA and FQGNSA. The trim removed 4 bases at V and 6 bases at J, leaving 7 bases unmatched. DNA of the CDR3: TGTGCCAGCAGCTCCCGGACTAGCTCGCCCGGGGAGCTGTTTTTT. Its translation: CASSSRTSSPGELFF.

The chain links TRBV25-1 to TRBJ1-2; D remains unclear. CDR1 MGHDK and CDR2 SYGVNS come from the germline V gene. The CDR3 totals 12 residues. V gave up 7 bases and J gave up 5 bases, with 11 bases separating them. CDR3 DNA sequence: TGTGCCAGCACCCTAGGCGTATATGGCTACACCTTC. This translates into CASTLGVYGYTF.

J is TRBJ2-7 and V is TRBV7-9; perhaps TRBD1 as D (5 bases). CDR3 length: 14 residues. V lost 5 bases, J lost 3 bases, and 14 bases lay in between. In germline, CDR1 is SEHNR, CDR2 FQNEAQ (reference sequence). The CDR3 loop is CASSNRLQDYEQYF. The CDR3 DNA is TGTGCCAGCAGCAACAGGTTACAGGACTACGAGCAGTACTTC.

V gene TRBV5-8 combines with J gene TRBJ2-5; the match to TRBD2 covers 8 bases. Trimming took 4 bases from V and 4 from J; bases not matched to a gene: 12. In germline, CDR1 is SGHTS, CDR2 YDEGEE. The CDR3 length is 16 residues. CDR3 nucleotide sequence: TGTGCCAGCAGCGAAAGCTTTAGCGGGGCAGGAGAGACCCAGTACTTC. It yields the protein CASSESFSGAGETQYF.

The genes are TRBV7-3 and TRBJ2-2, with 10 bases that match TRBD1. The V gene end was trimmed by 3 bases and the J gene end by 3 bases; junction bases not matched to a gene: 4. The CDR3 consists of 16 residues. Germline V gene data show CDR1 as SGHTA and CDR2 as FQGTGA. The DNA of the CDR3 is TGTGCCAGCAGCTTGGGCGGGACAGGGGACACCGGGGAGCTGTTTTTT. Amino acid sequence: CASSLGGTGDTGELFF.

The chain employs TRBV6-5 and TRBJ1-6; 7 nucleotides agree with TRBD1. CDR3 length: 15 amino acids. V trimming: 4 bases; J trimming: 7 bases; junction bases outside the gene matches: 7. Germline lookup yields CDR1 MNHEY and CDR2 SVGAGI. The CDR3 DNA follows: TGTGCCAGCAGTTCTTCCGGGACAGAGAATTCACCCCTCCACTTT. Translated, it gives CASSSSGTENSPLHF.

The chain employs TRBV5-4 and TRBJ2-7; possibly TRBD1 for D (5 bases). Germline V gives CDR1 SGHNT, CDR2 YYREEE (reference sequence). The CDR3 is 14 residues long. The V end was cut by 4 bases, the J end by 3 bases, with 14 bases between. The CDR3 DNA reads TGTGCCAGCAGCCGAGACCCAGGGTACTACGAGCAGTACTTC. Amino acid sequence: CASSRDPGYYEQYF.

The J gene is TRBJ1-2, the V gene TRBV21-1; the D call TRBD1 from the table was never checked on the DNA. TRBV21-1 is listed as a pseudogene. This CDR3 is built from 14 residues. CDR3: CASSNRTGNYGYTF. DNA for the CDR3: TGTGCCAGCAGCAACCGGACAGGGAACTATGGCTACACCTTC.